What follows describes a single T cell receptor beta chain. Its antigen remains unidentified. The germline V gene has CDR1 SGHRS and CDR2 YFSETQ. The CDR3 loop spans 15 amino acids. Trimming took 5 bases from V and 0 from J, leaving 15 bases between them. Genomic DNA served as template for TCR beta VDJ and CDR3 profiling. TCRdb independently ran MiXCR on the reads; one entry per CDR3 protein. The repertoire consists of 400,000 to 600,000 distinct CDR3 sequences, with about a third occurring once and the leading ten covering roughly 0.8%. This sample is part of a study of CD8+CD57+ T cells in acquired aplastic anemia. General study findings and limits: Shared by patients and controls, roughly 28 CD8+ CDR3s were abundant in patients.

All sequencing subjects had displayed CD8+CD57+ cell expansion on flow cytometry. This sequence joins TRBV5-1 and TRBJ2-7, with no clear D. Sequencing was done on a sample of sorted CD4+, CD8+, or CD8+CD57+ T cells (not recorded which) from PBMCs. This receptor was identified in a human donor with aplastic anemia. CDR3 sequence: CASRPGSQSSYEQYF. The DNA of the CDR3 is TGCGCCAGCAGGCCGGGTTCTCAAAGCTCCTACGAGCAGTACTTC. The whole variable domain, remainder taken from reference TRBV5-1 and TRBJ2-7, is KAGVTQTPRYLIKTRGQQVTLSCSPISGHRSVSWYQQTPGQGLQFLFEYFSETQRNKGNFPGRFSGRQFSNSRSEMNVSTLELGDSALYLCASRPGSQSSYEQYFGPGTRLTVT.